This is a list of T cell receptor beta chains from one sample in a study of shared T cell receptors in the human thymus. Method: immunoSEQ multiplex PCR; TCRdb's copy keeps in-frame clones and lacks some. Among 700,000 or so clones listed, over 75% were seen once. These records were also assigned to another study, of human thymus T cells.

The sequencing input was thymocytes. The source of these receptors is a girl under three years old with a congenital heart defect. Each CDR3 is given without its conserved first and last residue. The D gene is left open where the match is weak. Part of the rows lack a size; the others show once, few, many or a class for expanded clones.

clone_size d_call v_call cdr3_aa
NA TRBD1 TRBV19 ASSVRGRKGFEKLF
NA NA TRBV12-5 ASGFEQANTGELF
few TRBD1 TRBV27 ASSHLRDRSRHFEQY
NA TRBD2 TRBV5-1 ASSLVTSGGDEQF
NA TRBD1 TRBV5-8 ASSLGDPGQRFQCSYEQY
NA TRBD1 TRBV2 ASSPKGDRWRGQPQH
NA NA TRBV6-5 ASSSTGCYGYT
NA NA TRBV29-1 SVEEGTDTQY
NA NA TRBV7-2 ASSLTSTDQETQY
few NA TRBV6-5 AIGMERGYEQY
NA NA TRBV10-3 AIRGKWRGQETQY
NA NA TRBV7-9 ASSLGAGGEKLF
NA NA TRBV7-6 ASRQGRGTEAF
NA NA TRBV20-1 SARYGYT
NA NA TRBV7-6 ASSLVEAATTNEKLF
once TRBD1 TRBV5-4 ASSLRTGDKLF
NA TRBD2 TRBV2 ASSKTSGPEELF
once NA TRBV30 AWSIGHLNTEAF
NA TRBD2 TRBV7-3 ASSPQGLAGGQTGELF
once TRBD1 TRBV7-2 ASSPTTGTAFYEQY
NA TRBD2 TRBV7-9 ASSSHASGGGYNEQF
NA NA TRBV4-1 ASSRERDCTYEQY
NA NA TRBV6-5 ASSYSTDNTEAF
NA NA TRBV19 ASSMKVGETEAF
NA TRBD1 TRBV6-1 ASSIRDRRSPLH
NA TRBD1 TRBV27 ASSFTGVIDTQY